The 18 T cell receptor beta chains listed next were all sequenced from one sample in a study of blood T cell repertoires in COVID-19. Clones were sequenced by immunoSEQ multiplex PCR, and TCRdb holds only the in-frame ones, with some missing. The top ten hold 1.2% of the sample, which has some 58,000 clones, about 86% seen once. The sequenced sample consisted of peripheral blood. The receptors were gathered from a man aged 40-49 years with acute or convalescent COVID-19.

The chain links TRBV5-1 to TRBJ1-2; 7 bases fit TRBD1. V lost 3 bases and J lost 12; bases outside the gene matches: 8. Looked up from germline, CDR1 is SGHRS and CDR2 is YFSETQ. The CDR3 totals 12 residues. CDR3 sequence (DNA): TGCGCCAGCAGCTCTCAAGGGACAGCCGACACCTTC. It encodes CASSSQGTADTF.

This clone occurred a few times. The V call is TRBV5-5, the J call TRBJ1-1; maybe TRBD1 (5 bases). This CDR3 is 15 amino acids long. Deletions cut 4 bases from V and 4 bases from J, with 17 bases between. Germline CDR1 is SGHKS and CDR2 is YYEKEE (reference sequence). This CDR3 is CASSPPQGIVTEAFF. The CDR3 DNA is TGTGCCAGCAGCCCCCCGCAGGGTATAGTCACTGAAGCTTTCTTT.

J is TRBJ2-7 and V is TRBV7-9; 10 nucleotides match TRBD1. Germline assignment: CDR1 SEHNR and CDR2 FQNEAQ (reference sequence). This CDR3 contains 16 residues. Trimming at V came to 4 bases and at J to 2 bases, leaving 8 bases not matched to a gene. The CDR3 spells CASSSYPGQGTYEQYF. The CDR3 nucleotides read TGTGCCAGCAGCTCGTATCCGGGACAGGGGACCTACGAGCAGTACTTC.

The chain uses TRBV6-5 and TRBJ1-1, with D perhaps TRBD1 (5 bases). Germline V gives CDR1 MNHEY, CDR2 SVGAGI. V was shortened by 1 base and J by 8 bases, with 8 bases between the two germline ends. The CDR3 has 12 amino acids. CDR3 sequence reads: CASSYYAGEAFF. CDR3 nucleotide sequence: TGTGCCAGCAGTTACTACGCAGGGGAAGCTTTCTTT.

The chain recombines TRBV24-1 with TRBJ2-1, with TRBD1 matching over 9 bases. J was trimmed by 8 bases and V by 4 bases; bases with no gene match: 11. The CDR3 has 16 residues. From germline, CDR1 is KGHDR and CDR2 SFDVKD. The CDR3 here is CATSDLPGTGFHEQFF. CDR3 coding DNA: TGTGCCACCAGTGACCTGCCCGGGACAGGGTTTCATGAGCAGTTCTTC.

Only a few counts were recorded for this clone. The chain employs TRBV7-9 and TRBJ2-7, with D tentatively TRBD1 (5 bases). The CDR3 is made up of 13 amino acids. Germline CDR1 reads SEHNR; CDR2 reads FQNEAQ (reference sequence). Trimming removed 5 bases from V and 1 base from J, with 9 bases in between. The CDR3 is CASSGYRSYEQYF. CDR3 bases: TGTGCCAGCAGCGGGTACAGGTCCTACGAGCAGTACTTC. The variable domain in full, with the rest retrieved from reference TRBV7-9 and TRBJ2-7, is DTGVSQNPRHKITKRGQNVTFRCDPISEHNRLYWYRQTLGQGPEFLTYFQNEAQLEKSRLLSDRFSAERPKGSFSTLEIQRTEQGDSAMYLCASSGYRSYEQYFGPGTRLTVT.

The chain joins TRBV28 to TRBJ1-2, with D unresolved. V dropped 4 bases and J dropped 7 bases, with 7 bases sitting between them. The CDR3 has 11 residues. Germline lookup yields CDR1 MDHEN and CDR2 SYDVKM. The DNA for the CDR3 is TGTGCCAGCAGTTCGGTGGTTGGCTACACCTTC. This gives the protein CASSSVVGYTF.

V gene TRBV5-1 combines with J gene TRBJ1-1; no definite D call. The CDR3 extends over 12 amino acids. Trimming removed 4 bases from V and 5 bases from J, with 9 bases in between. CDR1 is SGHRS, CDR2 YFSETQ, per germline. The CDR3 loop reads CASSVAGTEAFF. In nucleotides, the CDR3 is TGCGCCAGCAGCGTGGCCGGGACTGAAGCTTTCTTT.

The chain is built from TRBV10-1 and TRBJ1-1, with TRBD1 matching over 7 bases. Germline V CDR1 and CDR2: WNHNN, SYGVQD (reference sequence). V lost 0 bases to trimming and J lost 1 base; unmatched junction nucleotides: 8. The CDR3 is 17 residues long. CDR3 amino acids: CASSESIGTVGNTEAFF. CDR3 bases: TGCGCCAGCAGTGAGTCGATCGGGACAGTCGGGAACACTGAAGCTTTCTTT.

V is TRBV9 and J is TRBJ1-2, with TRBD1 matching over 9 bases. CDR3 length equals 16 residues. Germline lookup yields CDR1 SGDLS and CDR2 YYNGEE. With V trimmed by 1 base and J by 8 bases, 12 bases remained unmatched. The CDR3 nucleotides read TGTGCCAGCAGCGTACAGCTACAGGGGGCGTTCGGAGGCTACACCTTC. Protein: CASSVQLQGAFGGYTF.

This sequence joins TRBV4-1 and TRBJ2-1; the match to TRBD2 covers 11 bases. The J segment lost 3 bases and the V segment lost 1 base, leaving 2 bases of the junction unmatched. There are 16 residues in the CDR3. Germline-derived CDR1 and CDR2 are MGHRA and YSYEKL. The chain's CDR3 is CASSQASGGFYNEQFF. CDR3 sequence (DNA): TGCGCCAGCAGCCAAGCTAGCGGGGGGTTCTACAATGAGCAGTTCTTC.

The CDR3 region is CASSLAGTEAFF. CDR3 nucleotide sequence: TGTGCCAGCAGCTTAGCAGGCACTGAAGCTTTCTTT. The chain has TRBV11-3 and TRBJ1-1; D is uncertain. V shed 1 base and J shed 4 bases, with 4 bases lying between them. CDR1 and CDR2 (germline): SGHNT, YENEEA. The CDR3 consists of 12 residues.

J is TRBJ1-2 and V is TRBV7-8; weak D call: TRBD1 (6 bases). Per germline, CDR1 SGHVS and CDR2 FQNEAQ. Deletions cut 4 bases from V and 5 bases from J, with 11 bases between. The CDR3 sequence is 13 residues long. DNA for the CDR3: TGTGCCAGCAGCTCAGAGGGGGGGTATGGCTACACCTTC. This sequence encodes CASSSEGGYGYTF.

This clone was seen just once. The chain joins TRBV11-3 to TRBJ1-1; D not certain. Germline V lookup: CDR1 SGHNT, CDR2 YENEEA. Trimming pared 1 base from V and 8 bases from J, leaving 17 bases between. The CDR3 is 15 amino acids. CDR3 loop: CASSLVALGSSEAFF. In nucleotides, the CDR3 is TGTGCCAGCAGCTTAGTGGCCCTAGGGAGCTCGGAAGCTTTCTTT.

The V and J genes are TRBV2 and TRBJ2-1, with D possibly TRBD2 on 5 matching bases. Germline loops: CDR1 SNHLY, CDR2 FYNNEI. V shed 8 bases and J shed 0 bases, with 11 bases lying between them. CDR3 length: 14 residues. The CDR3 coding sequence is TGTGCCAGCTCTGGCGGGTCCTCCTACAATGAGCAGTTCTTC. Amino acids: CASSGGSSYNEQFF. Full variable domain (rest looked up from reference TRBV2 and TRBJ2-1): EPEVTQTPSHQVTQMGQEVILRCVPISNHLYFYWYRQILGQKVEFLVSFYNNEISEKSEIFDDQFSVERPDGSNFTLKIRSTKLEDSAMYFCASSGGSSYNEQFFGPGTRLTVL.

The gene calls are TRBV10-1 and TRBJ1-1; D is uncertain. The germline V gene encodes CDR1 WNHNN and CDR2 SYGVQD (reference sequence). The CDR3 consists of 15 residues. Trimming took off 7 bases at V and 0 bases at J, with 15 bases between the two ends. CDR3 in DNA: TGCGCCAGCACGGTGGAGCAAGTTATGAACACTGAAGCTTTCTTT. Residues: CASTVEQVMNTEAFF.

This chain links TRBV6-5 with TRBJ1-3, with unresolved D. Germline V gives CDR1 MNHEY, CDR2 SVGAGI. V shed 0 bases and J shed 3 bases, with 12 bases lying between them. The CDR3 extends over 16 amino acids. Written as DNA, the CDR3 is TGTGCCAGCAGTTACTCCCCCCGGGTGATTGGAAACACCATATATTTT. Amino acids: CASSYSPRVIGNTIYF.

The CDR3 DNA follows: TGTGCCAGCAGCTCCCGGGACAGGGGCTTCAATCAGCCCCAGCATTTT. Residues: CASSSRDRGFNQPQHF. The rearrangement links TRBV11-1 to TRBJ1-5; 10 nucleotides match TRBD1. The ends lost 4 bases at V and 3 bases at J; junction bases unmatched: 6. The CDR3 is made up of 16 amino acids. Germline V gene sequence: CDR1 SGHAT, CDR2 FQDESV (reference sequence).